The 14 T cell receptor beta chains presented below share a single source sample, sequenced in a study of cytomegalovirus exposure and HLA in healthy donors. With 60 Vbeta and 13 Jbeta primers, the PCR was carried out. Clones were sequenced by immunoSEQ multiplex PCR, and TCRdb holds only the in-frame ones, with some missing. The top ten clones hold 0.35% to 0.4% of a sample with about 150,000 clones, about four fifths of them seen once. Sequencing was done on a sample of PBMCs. Receptors originate from a boy aged 2 to 10 in good health and CMV-seronegative.

Here the CDR3 DNA reads TGCAGCGTTGAAGATAGGGACAGGGGGCATGGCTACACCTTC. It is translated as CSVEDRDRGHGYTF. The chain carries TRBV29-1 and TRBJ1-2, with 12 bases matching TRBD1. The length of the CDR3 is 14 residues. Trimming took 0 bases from V and 6 from J; bases not matched to a gene: 2. Germline V lookup: CDR1 SQVTM, CDR2 ANQGSEA.

This rearrangement joins TRBV19 to TRBJ2-7, with 7 positions matching TRBD1. The CDR3 contains 12 residues. With V trimmed by 8 bases and J by 6 bases, 7 bases remained unmatched. Germline assignment: CDR1 LNHDA and CDR2 SQIVND (reference sequence). CDR3 in amino acids: CASSKQGREQYF. The CDR3 nucleotides are TGTGCCAGTTCCAAACAGGGGCGCGAGCAGTACTTC. The full variable domain, rest sourced from reference TRBV19 and TRBJ2-7, is DGGITQSPKYLFRKEGQNVTLSCEQNLNHDAMYWYRQDPGQGLRLIYYSQIVNDFQKGDIAEGYSVSREKKESFPLTVTSAQKNPTAFYLCASSKQGREQYFGPGTRLTVT.

The genes are TRBV5-1 and TRBJ2-1; no clear D. Trimming left V 5 bases short and J 2 bases short, with 17 bases between. This CDR3 is built from 16 residues. CDR1 SGHRS and CDR2 YFSETQ come from the germline V gene. The CDR3: CASSNSRSFAYNEQFF. In DNA form, the CDR3 reads TGCGCCAGCAGTAATTCGAGAAGTTTCGCCTACAATGAGCAGTTCTTC.

The V call is TRBV30, the J call TRBJ1-1; 7 bases align to TRBD1. The germline V gene has CDR1 GTSNPN and CDR2 SVGIG (reference sequence). Losses at the gene ends were 3 bases for V and 7 bases for J; bases not matched to a gene: 5. This CDR3 is 12 amino acids long. The DNA of the CDR3 is TGTGCCTGGAGCGAACAGGGGCATGAAGCTTTCTTT. Protein sequence: CAWSEQGHEAFF.

The chain combines TRBV28 with TRBJ2-5, with TRBD2 as a possible D gene (6 bases). The end of the DNA fits TRBJ2-7 better, so the J call may be wrong. Germline-derived CDR1 and CDR2 are MDHEN and SYDVKM. This CDR3 is 15 amino acids long. The CDR3 spells CASSLRLALVYEQYF. CDR3 DNA: TGTGCCAGCAGTCTCCGCCTAGCGCTTGTATACGAGCAGTACTTC.

The chain couples TRBV27 to TRBJ2-1; maybe TRBD2 (5 bases). CDR3 length equals 14 residues. Germline lookup yields CDR1 MNHEY and CDR2 SMNVEV (reference sequence). V was clipped by 5 bases and J by 5 bases, with 13 bases between them. CDR3 in DNA: TGTGCCAGCAGTCCATTCGACTACAACAATGAGCAGTTCTTC. Translating it yields CASSPFDYNNEQFF.

This clone was seen a handful of times. V gene TRBV27 combines with J gene TRBJ1-2, with a tentative D call TRBD1 (6 bases). Trimming shortened V by 5 bases and J by 0 bases, and 19 bases separated the two germline ends. Looked up from germline, CDR1 is MNHEY and CDR2 is SMNVEV (reference sequence). The CDR3 loop spans 17 amino acids. The CDR3 sequence: CASSPGLGTRANYGYTF. The CDR3 nucleotides read TGTGCCAGCAGTCCAGGACTAGGGACAAGGGCTAACTATGGCTACACCTTC.

The chain has TRBV10-3 and TRBJ2-7; 7 bases agree with TRBD1. Per germline, CDR1 ENHRY and CDR2 SYGVKD. The CDR3 covers 15 residues. Trimming at V came to 3 bases and at J to 4 bases, leaving 9 bases not matched to a gene. The chain's CDR3 is CAISDSGTEKYEQYF. CDR3 bases: TGTGCCATCAGTGACTCCGGGACAGAGAAATACGAGCAGTACTTC.

This clone was observed a handful of times. The chain carries TRBV4-1 and TRBJ2-1; 9 bases align to TRBD2. The CDR3 extends over 17 amino acids. With 0 bases clipped from V and 9 bases from J, the junction kept 12 bases outside the gene matches. Germline CDR1 and CDR2: MGHRA and YSYEKL. CDR3 residues: CASSQERASGIDGEQFF. CDR3 DNA sequence: TGCGCCAGCAGCCAAGAGCGGGCTAGCGGGATTGATGGTGAGCAGTTCTTC.

V and J are TRBV2 and TRBJ2-7; 12 bases are shared with TRBD2. The junction had 4 bases not matched to a gene; V was cut back by 4 bases and J by 6 bases. The V gene's germline CDR1 is SNHLY and CDR2 FYNNEI. The length of the CDR3 is 14 residues. CDR3 region: CASSAPSGRVEQYF. For the CDR3, the DNA is TGTGCCAGCAGTGCCCCTAGCGGGAGGGTCGAGCAGTACTTC.

This clone has a handful of counts. The V and J genes are TRBV10-3 and TRBJ2-7; 12 positions match TRBD2. Unmatched junction bases numbered 27, after V lost 8 bases and J lost 4 bases. Looked up from germline, CDR1 is ENHRY and CDR2 is SYGVKD. There are 21 residues in the CDR3. The CDR3 is CAIGGQGLRTSGIPAGYEQYF. DNA of the CDR3: TGTGCCATCGGGGGGCAGGGGTTGAGGACTAGCGGGATACCCGCGGGGTACGAGCAGTACTTC.

This chain joins TRBV2 and TRBJ1-2; weak D call: TRBD1 (5 bases). The CDR3 is made up of 18 amino acids. The ends were cut back, 9 bases at V and 4 bases at J, with 30 bases in the middle. Germline V gene lookup returns CDR1 SNHLY and CDR2 FYNNEI. The CDR3 DNA is TGTGCCAGAAGAATTGACCCTCCCCACAGGTCCCAGGGCTATGGCTACACCTTC. Its protein is CARRIDPPHRSQGYGYTF. Combining the CDR3 with reference TRBV2 and TRBJ1-2 gives the whole variable domain EPEVTQTPSHQVTQMGQEVILRCVPISNHLYFYWYRQILGQKVEFLVSFYNNEISEKSEIFDDQFSVERPDGSNFTLKIRSTKLEDSAMYFCARRIDPPHRSQGYGYTFGSGTRLTVV.

The rearrangement joins TRBV7-2 to TRBJ2-3; TRBD2 agrees at 9 bases. This CDR3 spans 17 amino acids. Germline V lookup: CDR1 SGHTA, CDR2 FQGNSA. J gave up 3 bases and V 3 bases, and 10 bases lay outside the gene matches. CDR3 DNA sequence: TGTGCCAGCAGCTTTTCTCAGACTAGCGGTATAACAGATACGCAGTATTTT. Translated, it gives CASSFSQTSGITDTQYF. The complete variable domain, with remaining parts taken from reference TRBV7-2 and TRBJ2-3, reads GAGVSQSPSNKVTEKGKDVELRCDPISGHTALYWYRQSLGQGLEFLIYFQGNSAPDKSGLPSDRFSAERTGGSVSTLTIQRTQQEDSAVYLCASSFSQTSGITDTQYFGPGTRLTVL.

The chain has TRBV11-1 and TRBJ2-3, with TRBD2 as a possible D gene (5 bases). Germline CDR1 and CDR2: SGHAT and FQDESV (reference sequence). The V end was cut by 8 bases, the J end by 4 bases, with 22 bases between. This CDR3 is 16 amino acids long. The DNA for the CDR3 is TGTGCCAGCCGCGCCCCCGGGGAAGGCGTCGCAGATACGCAGTATTTT. Residues: CASRAPGEGVADTQYF.